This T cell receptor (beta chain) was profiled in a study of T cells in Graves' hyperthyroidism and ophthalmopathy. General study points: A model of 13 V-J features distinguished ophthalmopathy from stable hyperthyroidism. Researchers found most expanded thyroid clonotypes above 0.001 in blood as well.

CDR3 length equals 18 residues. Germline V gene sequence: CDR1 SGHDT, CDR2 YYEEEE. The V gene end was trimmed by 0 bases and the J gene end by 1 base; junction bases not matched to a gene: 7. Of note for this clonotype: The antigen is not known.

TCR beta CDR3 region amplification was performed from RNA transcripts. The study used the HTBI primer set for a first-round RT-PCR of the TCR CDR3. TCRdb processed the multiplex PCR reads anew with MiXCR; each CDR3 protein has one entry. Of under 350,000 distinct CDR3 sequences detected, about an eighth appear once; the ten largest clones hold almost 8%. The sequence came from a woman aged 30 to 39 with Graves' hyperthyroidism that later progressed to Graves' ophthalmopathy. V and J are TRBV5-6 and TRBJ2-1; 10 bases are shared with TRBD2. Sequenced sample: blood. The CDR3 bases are TGTGCCAGCAGCTTGGGGCTAGCGGGAGAAGGGTCCTACAATGAGCAGTTCTTC. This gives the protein CASSLGLAGEGSYNEQFF.